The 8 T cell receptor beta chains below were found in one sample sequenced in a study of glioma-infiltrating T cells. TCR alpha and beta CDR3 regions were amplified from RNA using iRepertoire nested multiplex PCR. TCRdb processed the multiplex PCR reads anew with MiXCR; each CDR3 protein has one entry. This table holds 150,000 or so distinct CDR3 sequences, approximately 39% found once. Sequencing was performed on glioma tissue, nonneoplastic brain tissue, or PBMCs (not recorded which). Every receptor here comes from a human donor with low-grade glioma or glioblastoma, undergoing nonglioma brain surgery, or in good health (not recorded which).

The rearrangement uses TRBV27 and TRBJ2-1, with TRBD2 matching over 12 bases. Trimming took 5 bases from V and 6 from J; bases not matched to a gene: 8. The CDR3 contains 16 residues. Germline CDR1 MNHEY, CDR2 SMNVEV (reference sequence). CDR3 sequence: CASSARLAGASNEQFF. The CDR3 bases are TGTGCCAGCAGTGCCCGACTAGCGGGAGCCAGCAATGAGCAGTTCTTC.

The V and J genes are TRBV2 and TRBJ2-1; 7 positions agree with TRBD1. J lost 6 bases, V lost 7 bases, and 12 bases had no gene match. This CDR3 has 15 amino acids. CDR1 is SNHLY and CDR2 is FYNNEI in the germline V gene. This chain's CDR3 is CASTGETGFVNEQFF. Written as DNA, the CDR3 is TGTGCCAGCACTGGAGAGACAGGGTTCGTCAATGAGCAGTTCTTC.

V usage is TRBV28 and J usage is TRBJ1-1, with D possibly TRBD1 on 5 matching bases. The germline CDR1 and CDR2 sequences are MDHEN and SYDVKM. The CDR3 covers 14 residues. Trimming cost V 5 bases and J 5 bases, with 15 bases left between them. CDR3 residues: CASSLSGKGTEAFF. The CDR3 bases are TGTGCCAGCAGTCTGTCAGGGAAGGGGACTGAAGCTTTCTTT.

The CDR3 loop reads CSVDQGKAFF. CDR3 nucleotide sequence: TGCAGCGTTGATCAGGGGAAAGCTTTCTTT. The rearrangement links TRBV29-1 to TRBJ1-1; tentative D call: TRBD1 (6 bases). Trimming took 3 bases from V and 9 from J, leaving 8 bases between them. CDR1 is SQVTM and CDR2 is ANQGSEA in the germline V gene. The CDR3 extends over 10 amino acids.

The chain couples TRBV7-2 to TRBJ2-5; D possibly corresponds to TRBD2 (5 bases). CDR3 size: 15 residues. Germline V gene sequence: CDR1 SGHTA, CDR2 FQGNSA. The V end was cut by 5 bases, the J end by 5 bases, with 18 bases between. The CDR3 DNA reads TGTGCCAGCAGCCCTCGGGGTCGGCTGGAGGAGACCCAGTACTTC. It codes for CASSPRGRLEETQYF. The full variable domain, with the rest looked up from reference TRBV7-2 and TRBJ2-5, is GAGVSQSPSNKVTEKGKDVELRCDPISGHTALYWYRQSLGQGLEFLIYFQGNSAPDKSGLPSDRFSAERTGGSVSTLTIQRTQQEDSAVYLCASSPRGRLEETQYFGPGTRLLVL.

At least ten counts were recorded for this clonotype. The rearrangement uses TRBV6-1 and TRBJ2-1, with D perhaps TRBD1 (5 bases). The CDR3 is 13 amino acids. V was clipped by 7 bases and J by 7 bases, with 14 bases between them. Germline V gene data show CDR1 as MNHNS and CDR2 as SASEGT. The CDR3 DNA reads TGTGCCAGCATCCAGGGCTTGGGTAATGAGCAGTTCTTC. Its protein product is CASIQGLGNEQFF.

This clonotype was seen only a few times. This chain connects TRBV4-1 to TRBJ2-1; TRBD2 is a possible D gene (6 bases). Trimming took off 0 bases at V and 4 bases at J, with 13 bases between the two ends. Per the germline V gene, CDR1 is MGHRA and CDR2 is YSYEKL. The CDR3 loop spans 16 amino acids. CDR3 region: CASSQDTGDLYNEQFF. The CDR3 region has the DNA TGCGCCAGCAGCCAAGATACGGGAGACCTTTACAATGAGCAGTTCTTC.

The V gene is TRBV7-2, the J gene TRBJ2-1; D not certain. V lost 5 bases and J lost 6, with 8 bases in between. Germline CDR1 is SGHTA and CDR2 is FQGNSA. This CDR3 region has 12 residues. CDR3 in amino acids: CASSLPPNEQFF. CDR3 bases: TGTGCCAGCAGCCTGCCCCCCAATGAGCAGTTCTTC. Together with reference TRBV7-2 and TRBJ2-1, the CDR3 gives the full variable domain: GAGVSQSPSNKVTEKGKDVELRCDPISGHTALYWYRQSLGQGLEFLIYFQGNSAPDKSGLPSDRFSAERTGGSVSTLTIQRTQQEDSAVYLCASSLPPNEQFFGPGTRLTVL.